This T cell receptor (beta chain) was found in a study of blood T cell repertoires in COVID-19. For the study at large: The cDNA or gDNA used as material had been derived from T cells, B-cell-depleted T cells, or PBMCs.

Germline V gene sequence: CDR1 MNHNS, CDR2 SASEGT. The V end lost 6 bases, the J end lost 4 bases, and 10 bases lay between the germline ends. The length of the CDR3 is 13 residues. Libraries were prepared by immunoSEQ multiplex PCR; TCRdb keeps only in-frame clonotypes and omits some of them. The profile shows roughly 410,000 clones, about 89% of them singletons. J is TRBJ2-1 and V is TRBV6-1; possible D gene TRBD1, 5 bases. This clonotype was sampled from a woman aged 40 to 55 with COVID-19, enrolled during active disease. Sequenced material: peripheral blood. CDR3 region: CASSYRPYNEQFF. CDR3 bases: TGTGCCAGCAGCTACAGGCCTTACAATGAGCAGTTCTTC.